A single sample is the source of the 15 T cell receptor beta chains below, sequenced in a study of spatial heterogeneity in lung cancer. TCRdb re-called the 5' RACE reads with MiXCR, one entry per CDR3 protein. In the table there are approximately 50,000 distinct CDR3 sequences, around 7.7% of which are singletons. As to time point: blood at routine non-recurrence follow-up after resection. Material for sequencing was whole RNA from tumor, nontumor lung or frozen PBMC, left unsorted. Sequenced material: PBMCs, taken at follow-up. The origin of the receptors is a female donor with early-stage non-small cell lung cancer.

This clonotype came up many times. The chain is built from TRBV10-3 and TRBJ2-2; 9 positions agree with TRBD1. The CDR3 has 17 amino acids. From germline, CDR1 is ENHRY and CDR2 SYGVKD. After removal of 2 bases from V and 5 bases from J, the junction contained 9 bases not matched to a gene. CDR3 coding DNA: TGTGCCATCAGTGAGAGCGCTTCCGACAGGGGGACCGGGGAGCTGTTTTTT. Translation: CAISESASDRGTGELFF.

This chain connects TRBV20-1 to TRBJ2-3, with D hard to call. Germline loops: CDR1 DFQATT, CDR2 SNEGSKA (reference sequence). Trimming removed 3 bases from V and 3 bases from J, with 4 bases in between. The CDR3 has 11 residues. CDR3 sequence: CSASLTDTQYF. CDR3 coding DNA: TGCAGTGCTAGCCTAACAGATACGCAGTATTTT.

A few counts support this clonotype. V and J are TRBV5-5 and TRBJ2-1; TRBD1 matches at 7 bases. The germline gives CDR1 SGHKS, CDR2 YYEKEE (reference sequence). The CDR3 length is 16 residues. The trim removed 0 bases at V and 2 bases at J, leaving 5 bases unmatched. The CDR3 spells CASSLAVRGTYNEQFF. CDR3 DNA: TGTGCCAGCAGCTTGGCCGTCAGGGGGACCTACAATGAGCAGTTCTTC.

This clonotype was observed at least ten times. The chain carries TRBV7-9 and TRBJ2-7; D not certain. Germline V gene sequence: CDR1 SEHNR, CDR2 FQNEAQ (reference sequence). Trimming left V 7 bases short and J 1 base short, with 11 bases between. The CDR3 is 13 amino acids. The CDR3 nucleotides are TGTGCCAGCAACCGACTGACTTCCTACGAGCAGTACTTC. Translating gives CASNRLTSYEQYF. Full variable domain (remainder filled in from reference TRBV7-9 and TRBJ2-7): DTGVSQNPRHKITKRGQNVTFRCDPISEHNRLYWYRQTLGQGPEFLTYFQNEAQLEKSRLLSDRFSAERPKGSFSTLEIQRTEQGDSAMYLCASNRLTSYEQYFGPGTRLTVT.

This clonotype was picked up many times. The chain combines TRBV20-1 with TRBJ2-7, with 8 positions matching TRBD1. This CDR3 is built from 13 residues. Germline V lookup: CDR1 DFQATT, CDR2 SNEGSKA (reference sequence). The V and J ends lost 6 bases and 2 bases, in that order; junction bases with no gene match: 6. The CDR3 nucleotides are TGCAGTGCCCCCATGACAGGGGCCTACGAGCAGTACTTC. It codes for CSAPMTGAYEQYF.

This clonotype was seen at least ten times. The CDR3 sequence: CASSRAAAGYTF. The CDR3 nucleotides read TGTGCCAGCAGTCGCGCGGCGGCTGGCTACACCTTC. V and J are TRBV28 and TRBJ1-2; D ambiguous. Trimming removed 5 bases at V and 7 bases at J, with 11 bases between. Germline CDR1 MDHEN, CDR2 SYDVKM. The CDR3 covers 12 residues.

This clonotype was recorded many times. The DNA for the CDR3 is TGTGCCAGCAGTTTACTGACAGGGACCGAGCAGTACTTC. Protein product: CASSLLTGTEQYF. The rearrangement links TRBV28 to TRBJ2-7, with 7 bases lining up with TRBD1. This CDR3 spans 13 amino acids. From germline, CDR1 is MDHEN and CDR2 SYDVKM. V shed 2 bases, J shed 6 bases, and the junction held 4 bases outside the gene matches.

This clonotype was seen only a few times. The rearrangement uses TRBV4-1 and TRBJ2-3; D not resolved. This CDR3 is 16 amino acids long. The ends were cut back, 0 bases at V and 4 bases at J, with 14 bases in the middle. The germline V gene encodes CDR1 MGHRA and CDR2 YSYEKL. The CDR3 bases are TGCGCCAGCAGCCAAGAAGTCCTAGAGGTCCCAGATACGCAGTATTTT. Residues: CASSQEVLEVPDTQYF.

This clonotype was counted many times. The CDR3: CASSRTALNTEAFF. CDR3 in DNA: TGTGCCAGCAGTCGGACAGCCTTGAACACTGAAGCTTTCTTT. The V call is TRBV7-9, the J call TRBJ1-1, with D possibly being TRBD1 (6 bases). V lost 6 bases to trimming and J lost 0 bases, with 11 bases between them. The germline V gene has CDR1 SEHNR and CDR2 FQNEAQ (reference sequence). The length of the CDR3 is 14 residues.

In this sample, this clonotype turned up many times. The gene calls are TRBV5-1 and TRBJ1-5, with 10 bases that match TRBD1. CDR3 length: 15 residues. Trimming removed 4 bases from V and 6 bases from J; junction bases left unmatched: 7. Germline CDR1 and CDR2: SGHRS and YFSETQ. The CDR3 DNA reads as TGCGCCAGCAGCGTCGGGACAGGGGAGGCTCAGCCCCAGCATTTT. Translation: CASSVGTGEAQPQHF.

The count of this clonotype is one. This sequence joins TRBV9 and TRBJ1-1; D is uncertain. CDR3 length equals 14 residues. V was trimmed by 0 bases and J by 5 bases, leaving 11 bases between them. Germline-derived CDR1 and CDR2 are SGDLS and YYNGEE. This CDR3 is CASSVDPGGTEAFF. In DNA, the CDR3 is TGTGCCAGCAGCGTAGATCCAGGAGGGACTGAAGCTTTCTTT.

This clonotype was counted many times. The CDR3, as DNA: TGTGCCAGCAGCTTAGCGGTGGGACCCGGCTACGAGCAGTACTTC. This sequence encodes CASSLAVGPGYEQYF. The V call is TRBV7-8, the J call TRBJ2-7; tentatively, D is TRBD1 or TRBD2 (5 bases each). CDR1 is SGHVS and CDR2 is FQNEAQ in the germline V gene. Trimming took 0 bases from V and 3 from J, leaving 12 bases between them. CDR3 length: 15 residues.

V is TRBV5-5 and J is TRBJ2-1; D not resolved. The CDR3 is 13 amino acids. From germline, CDR1 is SGHKS and CDR2 YYEKEE (reference sequence). Trimming shortened V by 0 bases and J by 6 bases, and 7 bases separated the two germline ends. Here the CDR3 reads CASSLVPPNEQFF. As DNA, the CDR3 is TGTGCCAGCAGCTTGGTCCCACCCAATGAGCAGTTCTTC.

This clonotype was found a few times. The rearrangement uses TRBV12-3 or TRBV12-4 and TRBJ2-7; TRBD1 aligns across 7 bases. The V segment lost 6 bases and the J segment 0 bases; nucleotides outside the gene matches: 8. This CDR3 spans 15 amino acids. The CDR3 reads CASRISGTASYEQYF. The CDR3 bases are TGTGCCAGCAGGATCTCCGGGACAGCCTCCTACGAGCAGTACTTC.

As concerns this clonotype: A much larger clone lies one base from this, so it may be a read error. V is TRBV11-2 and J is TRBJ2-5, with D possibly matching TRBD2 (5 bases). Trimming shortened V by 3 bases and J by 2 bases, and 10 bases separated the two germline ends. Germline V gene data show CDR1 as SGHAT and CDR2 as FQNNGV. CDR3 length equals 14 residues. CDR3 nucleotide sequence: TGTGCCAGCAGCTTTATAGCGTCGCAAGAGACCCAGTACTTC. Translated, it gives CASSFIASQETQYF.